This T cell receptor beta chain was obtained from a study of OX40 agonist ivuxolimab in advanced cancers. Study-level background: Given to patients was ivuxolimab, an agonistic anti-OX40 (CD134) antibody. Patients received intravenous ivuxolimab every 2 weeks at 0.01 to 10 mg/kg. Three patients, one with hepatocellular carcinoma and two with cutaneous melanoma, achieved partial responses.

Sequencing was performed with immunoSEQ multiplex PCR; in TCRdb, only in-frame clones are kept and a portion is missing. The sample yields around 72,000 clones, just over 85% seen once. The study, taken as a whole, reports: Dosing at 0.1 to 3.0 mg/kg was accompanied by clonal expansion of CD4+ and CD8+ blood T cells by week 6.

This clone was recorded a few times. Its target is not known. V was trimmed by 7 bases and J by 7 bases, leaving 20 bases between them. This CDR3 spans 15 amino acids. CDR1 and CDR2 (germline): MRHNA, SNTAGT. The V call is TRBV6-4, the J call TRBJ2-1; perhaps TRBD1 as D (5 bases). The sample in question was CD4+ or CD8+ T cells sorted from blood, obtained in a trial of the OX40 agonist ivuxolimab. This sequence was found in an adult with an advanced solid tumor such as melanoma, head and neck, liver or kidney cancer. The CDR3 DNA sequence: TGTGCCAGCAAACCCGAAGCAGGGCAGAAGAATGAGCAGTTCTTC. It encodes CASKPEAGQKNEQFF.